This TCR beta chain is from a study of blood T cells in healthy people across ages. A second roughly 6 to 12 cycle PCR used barcoded and J-beta primers. TCRdb reprocessed the 5' RACE reads with MiXCR, giving one entry per CDR3 protein. Of 1 million or so distinct CDR3 sequences in the sample, 40% to 50% were seen once. Trimming shortened V by 2 bases and J by 0 bases, and 12 bases separated the two germline ends. The CDR3 sequence is 15 residues long. CDR1 and CDR2 (germline): SGDLS, YYNGEE. The receptor was isolated from a woman in her sixties in good health. J is TRBJ2-7 and V is TRBV9; no reliable D call. The sample taken for sequencing was blood. CDR3 sequence reads: CASSVGRTFSYEQYF. The DNA for the CDR3 is TGTGCCAGCAGCGTGGGCAGGACCTTCTCCTACGAGCAGTACTTC.